One sample yielded the 16 T cell receptor beta chains listed below, sequenced in a study of blood T cell repertoires in COVID-19. TCRdb's copy holds only in-frame clones and misses some; the assay was immunoSEQ multiplex PCR. The top ten clones hold under 12% of a sample with 150,000 to 200,000 clones, about four fifths of them seen once. What was sequenced was peripheral blood. These receptors were taken from a woman aged 80 or over with active or convalescent COVID-19.

The V gene is TRBV12-3 or TRBV12-4, the J gene TRBJ2-5; 10 bases are shared with TRBD2. This CDR3 comprises 13 residues. Trimming took 6 bases from V and 4 from J; bases not matched to a gene: 2. The DNA of the CDR3 is TGTGCCAGCAGACTAGCGGGAAGAGAGACCCAGTACTTC. Protein sequence: CASRLAGRETQYF.

The chain is built from TRBV7-9 and TRBJ2-3; 8 bases align to TRBD1. CDR3 length: 16 residues. With 5 bases clipped from V and 2 bases from J, the junction kept 9 bases outside the gene matches. Germline V lookup: CDR1 SEHNR, CDR2 FQNEAQ (reference sequence). CDR3 region: CASSAWTGWDTDTQYF. As DNA, the CDR3 is TGTGCCAGCAGCGCCTGGACAGGGTGGGACACAGATACGCAGTATTTT. The full variable domain, rest sourced from reference TRBV7-9 and TRBJ2-3, is DTGVSQNPRHKITKRGQNVTFRCDPISEHNRLYWYRQTLGQGPEFLTYFQNEAQLEKSRLLSDRFSAERPKGSFSTLEIQRTEQGDSAMYLCASSAWTGWDTDTQYFGPGTRLTVL.

This clone is a singleton in its sample. The rearrangement links TRBV30 to TRBJ2-1; 10 bases agree with TRBD2. Losses at the gene ends were 0 bases for V and 1 base for J; bases not matched to a gene: 9. The CDR3 consists of 18 residues. CDR1 and CDR2 (germline): GTSNPN, SVGIG (reference sequence). For the CDR3, the DNA is TGTGCCTGGAGTGTATCGGATAGCGGGAGGAGGTCCTACAATGAGCAGTTCTTC. Translated: CAWSVSDSGRRSYNEQFF.

The rearrangement joins TRBV18 to TRBJ1-2, with 9 nucleotides matching TRBD1. Germline CDR1 and CDR2: KGHSH and LQKENI. The junction had 4 bases not matched to a gene; V was cut back by 3 bases and J by 2 bases. This CDR3 spans 15 amino acids. CDR3 sequence: CASSPGQGLNYGYTF. CDR3 bases: TGTGCCAGCTCACCGGGACAGGGACTAAACTATGGCTACACCTTC.

This clone is a singleton in its sample. The chain has TRBV5-5 and TRBJ1-4, with 9 bases lining up with TRBD1. The CDR3 extends over 15 amino acids. Trimming at V came to 2 bases and at J to 7 bases, leaving 6 bases not matched to a gene. Germline V gene lookup returns CDR1 SGHKS and CDR2 YYEKEE (reference sequence). CDR3 bases: TGTGCCAGCAGCTTTGTTCCGGGACAGGGTGAAAAACTGTTTTTT. Encoded protein: CASSFVPGQGEKLFF.

The chain employs TRBV19 and TRBJ1-2, with D hard to call. CDR1 and CDR2 (germline): LNHDA, SQIVND (reference sequence). V gave up 6 bases and J gave up 1 base, with 15 bases separating them. This CDR3 has 15 amino acids. CDR3 in amino acids: CASSRGAEGNYGYTF. CDR3 sequence (DNA): TGTGCCAGTAGCCGGGGTGCGGAGGGTAACTATGGCTACACCTTC.

This chain uses TRBV7-2 with TRBJ1-5; perhaps TRBD1 as D (5 bases). Germline V CDR1 and CDR2: SGHTA, FQGNSA. The CDR3 consists of 17 residues. With 0 bases removed from V and 9 bases from J, the gap between germline ends came to 21 bases. The CDR3 region has the DNA TGTGCCAGCAGCTTAGCCTTCTTGGGCAGGGCGGTGCCGCCCCAGCATTTT. This codes for CASSLAFLGRAVPPQHF.

This clone turned up a few times. The CDR3 DNA reads TGTGCCATCAGTGACCGACAGGGTAATAATTCACCCCTCCACTTT. Protein sequence: CAISDRQGNNSPLHF. The chain has TRBV10-3 and TRBJ1-6, with TRBD1 matching over 7 bases. The germline gives CDR1 ENHRY, CDR2 SYGVKD. The CDR3 is made up of 15 amino acids. The V segment lost 3 bases and the J segment 5 bases; nucleotides outside the gene matches: 4.

This chain links TRBV19 with TRBJ1-5, with TRBD1 matching over 8 bases. This CDR3 has 15 amino acids. The germline CDR1 and CDR2 sequences are LNHDA and SQIVND (reference sequence). Trimming took 7 bases from V and 2 from J; bases not matched to a gene: 7. CDR3 coding DNA: TGTGCCAGTAATTACGGACAGGGTGGCAATCAGCCCCAGCATTTT. It encodes CASNYGQGGNQPQHF.

This rearrangement joins TRBV7-9 to TRBJ2-6; 8 positions match TRBD1. V gave up 0 bases and J gave up 0 bases; unmatched junction bases: 4. The CDR3 length is 18 residues. Germline assignment: CDR1 SEHNR and CDR2 FQNEAQ (reference sequence). CDR3 protein: CASSLAGQAVSGANVLTF. The CDR3, as DNA: TGTGCCAGCAGCTTAGCGGGACAGGCAGTCTCTGGGGCCAACGTCCTGACTTTC.

This clone appeared a single time. The chain links TRBV5-1 to TRBJ1-2; possibly TRBD1 for D (5 bases). The CDR3 totals 14 residues. In germline, CDR1 is SGHRS, CDR2 YFSETQ. V dropped 0 bases and J dropped 8 bases, with 14 bases sitting between them. CDR3 nucleotides: TGCGCCAGCAGCTTGGGGGGCGGAGCCCGCGGCTACACCTTC. Translation: CASSLGGGARGYTF.

The J gene is TRBJ2-3, the V gene TRBV5-1, with TRBD2 matching over 13 bases. The CDR3 is 15 residues long. V dropped 5 bases and J dropped 3; count of bases not matched to a gene: 3. Germline CDR1 reads SGHRS; CDR2 reads YFSETQ. The CDR3 region is CASRPLAGGTDTQYF. The CDR3 nucleotides read TGCGCCAGCAGACCACTAGCGGGAGGGACAGATACGCAGTATTTT.

CDR3 region: CASSLIQAANYGYTF. CDR3 in DNA: TGTGCCAGCAGCTTAATACAGGCCGCTAACTATGGCTACACCTTC. The chain couples TRBV11-2 to TRBJ1-2, with D maybe TRBD1 (5 bases). CDR1 is SGHAT, CDR2 FQNNGV, per germline. V was clipped by 2 bases and J by 0 bases, with 10 bases between them. The CDR3 is made up of 15 amino acids. The full variable domain, in which reference TRBV11-2 and TRBJ1-2 provide the parts outside the CDR3, is EAGVAQSPRYKIIEKRQSVAFWCNPISGHATLYWYQQILGQGPKLLIQFQNNGVVDDSQLPKDRFSAERLKGVDSTLKIQPAKLEDSAVYLCASSLIQAANYGYTFGSGTRLTVV.

The V gene is TRBV5-1, the J gene TRBJ2-3; TRBD2 agrees at 8 bases. This CDR3 contains 16 residues. Trimming cost V 4 bases and J 6 bases; bases outside gene matches: 13. Germline V CDR1 and CDR2: SGHRS, YFSETQ. The DNA for the CDR3 is TGCGCCAGCAGCCCTCTGACCGGGAGGGCGGCTGATACGCAGTATTTT. It encodes CASSPLTGRAADTQYF.

The V gene is TRBV28, the J gene TRBJ1-4; 7 nucleotides agree with TRBD1. The CDR3 is 13 amino acids. After removal of 8 bases from V and 3 bases from J, the junction contained 3 bases not matched to a gene. Germline V CDR1 and CDR2: MDHEN, SYDVKM. This CDR3 is CASLDRSNEKLFF. The CDR3 DNA is TGTGCCAGCCTGGACAGGTCTAATGAAAAACTGTTTTTT. The complete variable domain, with remaining parts taken from reference TRBV28 and TRBJ1-4, reads DVKVTQSSRYLVKRTGEKVFLECVQDMDHENMFWYRQDPGLGLRLIYFSYDVKMKEKGDIPEGYSVSREKKERFSLILESASTNQTSMYLCASLDRSNEKLFFGSGTQLSVL.

This clone was detected once. The chain recombines TRBV5-1 with TRBJ1-1; D is possibly TRBD1 (5 bases). The CDR3 consists of 15 residues. CDR1 SGHRS and CDR2 YFSETQ come from the germline V gene. V was clipped by 3 bases and J by 3 bases, with 15 bases between them. In DNA, the CDR3 is TGCGCCAGCAGCTCGATACAGGTTTCGGACACTGAAGCTTTCTTT. It is translated as CASSSIQVSDTEAFF.